This TCR beta chain was identified in a study of T cell repertoires in cytomegalovirus infection. Study-wide background: It can be stated that public TCR beta signatures indicated CMV infection as well as a matching HLA type. Study-wide findings and caveats: It was HLA-C-restricted CMV-specific TCR beta clonotypes that dominated the response ex vivo.

This clonotype was counted ten times or more. The antigen is undetermined. TCRdb re-called the reads through MiXCR, storing one row per CDR3 protein. The sample carries around 440,000 distinct CDR3 sequences, approximately 10% recorded once. Germline V gene lookup returns CDR1 LGHNA and CDR2 YNFKEQ. The CDR3 is made up of 16 amino acids. V was trimmed by 0 bases and J by 8 bases, leaving 14 bases between them. The chain carries TRBV4-2 and TRBJ1-6; D uncertain. The sample taken for sequencing was PBMCs. The clonotype was recovered from a human donor in good health (CMV status not recorded). Some clones in this sample may be carry-over from other donors' samples. The CDR3 nucleotides read TGTGCCAGCAGCCAAGACCAAGGCAGGACGGATTCACCCCTCCACTTT. Translating it yields CASSQDQGRTDSPLHF.